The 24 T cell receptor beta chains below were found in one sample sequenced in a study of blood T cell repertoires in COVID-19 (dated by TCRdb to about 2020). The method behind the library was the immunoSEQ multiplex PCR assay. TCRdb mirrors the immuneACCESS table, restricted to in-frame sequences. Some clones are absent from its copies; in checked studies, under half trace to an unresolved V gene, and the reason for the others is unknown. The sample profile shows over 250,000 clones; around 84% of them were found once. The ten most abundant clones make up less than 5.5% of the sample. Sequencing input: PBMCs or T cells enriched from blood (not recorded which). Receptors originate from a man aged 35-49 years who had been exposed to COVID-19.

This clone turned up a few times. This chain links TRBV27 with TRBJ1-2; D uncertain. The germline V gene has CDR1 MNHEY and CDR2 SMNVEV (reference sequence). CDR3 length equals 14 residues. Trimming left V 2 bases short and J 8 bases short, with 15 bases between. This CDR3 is CASSLNSAAGGYTF. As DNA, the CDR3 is TGTGCCAGCAGTTTAAATTCAGCGGCGGGAGGCTACACCTTC.

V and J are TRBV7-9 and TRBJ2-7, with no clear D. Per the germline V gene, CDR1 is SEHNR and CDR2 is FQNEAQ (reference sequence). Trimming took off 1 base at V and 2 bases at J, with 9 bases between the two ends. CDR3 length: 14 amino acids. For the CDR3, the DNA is TGTGCCAGCAGCTTAGGTGGCAGCGCCTACGAGCAGTACTTC. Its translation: CASSLGGSAYEQYF.

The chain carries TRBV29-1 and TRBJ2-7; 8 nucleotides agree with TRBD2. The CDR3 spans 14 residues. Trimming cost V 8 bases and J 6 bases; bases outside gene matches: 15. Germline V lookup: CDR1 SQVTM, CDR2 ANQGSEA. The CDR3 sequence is CSPPTEFAGGEQYF. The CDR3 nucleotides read TGCAGCCCCCCTACAGAGTTCGCGGGAGGCGAGCAGTACTTC.

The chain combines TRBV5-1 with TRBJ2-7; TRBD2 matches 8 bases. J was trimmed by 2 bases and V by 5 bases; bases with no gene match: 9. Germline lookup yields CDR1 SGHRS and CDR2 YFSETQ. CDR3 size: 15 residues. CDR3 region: CASRTGGTRTYEQYF. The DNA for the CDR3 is TGCGCCAGCAGAACGGGGGGGACACGGACCTACGAGCAGTACTTC.

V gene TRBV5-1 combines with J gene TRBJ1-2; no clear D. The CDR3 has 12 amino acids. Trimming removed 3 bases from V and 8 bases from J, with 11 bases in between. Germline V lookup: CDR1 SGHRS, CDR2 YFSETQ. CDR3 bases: TGCGCCAGCAGCTCGGGAGGTGGAGGCTACACCTTC. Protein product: CASSSGGGGYTF.

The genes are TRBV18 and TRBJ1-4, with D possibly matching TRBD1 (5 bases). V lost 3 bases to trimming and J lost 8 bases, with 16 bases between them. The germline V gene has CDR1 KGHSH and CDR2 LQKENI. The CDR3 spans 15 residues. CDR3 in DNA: TGTGCCAGCTCACCTTATGAGGGCGGGGACGAAAAACTGTTTTTT. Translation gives CASSPYEGGDEKLFF.

The CDR3 DNA sequence: TGTGCCAGCAGTTTGGACAGGGGTAATGAGCAGTTCTTC. Protein: CASSLDRGNEQFF. This chain connects TRBV12-3 or TRBV12-4 to TRBJ2-1, with TRBD1 matching over 9 bases. The ends lost 3 bases at V and 7 bases at J; junction bases unmatched: 1. The CDR3 has 13 residues.

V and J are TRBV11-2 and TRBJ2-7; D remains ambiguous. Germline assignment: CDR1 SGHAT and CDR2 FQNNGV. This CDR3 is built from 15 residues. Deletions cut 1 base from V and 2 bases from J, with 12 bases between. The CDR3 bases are TGTGCCAGCAGCTTAGGCCTCTACCTGACCTACGAGCAGTACTTC. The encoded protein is CASSLGLYLTYEQYF.

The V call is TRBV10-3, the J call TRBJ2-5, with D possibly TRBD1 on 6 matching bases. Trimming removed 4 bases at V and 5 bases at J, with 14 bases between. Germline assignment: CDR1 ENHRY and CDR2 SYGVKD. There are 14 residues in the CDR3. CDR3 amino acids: CAISVTGVEETQYF. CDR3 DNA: TGTGCCATCAGTGTGACAGGAGTTGAGGAGACCCAGTACTTC.

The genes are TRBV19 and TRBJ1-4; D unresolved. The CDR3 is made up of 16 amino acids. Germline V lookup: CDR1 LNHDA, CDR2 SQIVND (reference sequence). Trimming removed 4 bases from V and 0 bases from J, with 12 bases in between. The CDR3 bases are TGTGCCAGTAGTAGTCGGGGATGGTCAACTAATGAAAAACTGTTTTTT. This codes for CASSSRGWSTNEKLFF.

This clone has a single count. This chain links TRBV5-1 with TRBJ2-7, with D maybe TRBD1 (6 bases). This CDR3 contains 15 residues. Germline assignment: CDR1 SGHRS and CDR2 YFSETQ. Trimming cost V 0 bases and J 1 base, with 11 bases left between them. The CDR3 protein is CASSLGTGTSYEQYF. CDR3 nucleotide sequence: TGCGCCAGCAGCTTGGGAACAGGGACATCCTACGAGCAGTACTTC.

The CDR3 region is CASKREGADTQYF. The CDR3 DNA reads as TGTGCCAGCAAGCGGGAGGGTGCAGATACGCAGTATTTT. The rearrangement joins TRBV12-3 or TRBV12-4 to TRBJ2-3; 10 bases fit TRBD2. V gave up 7 bases and J gave up 4 bases; unmatched junction bases: 2. The CDR3 has 13 residues.

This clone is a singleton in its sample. Here the CDR3 reads CASSLPGTGANVLTF. CDR3 sequence (DNA): TGTGCCAGCAGCTTGCCCGGGACTGGGGCCAACGTCCTGACTTTC. V and J are TRBV5-5 and TRBJ2-6, with a tentative D call TRBD2 (5 bases). The germline CDR1 and CDR2 sequences are SGHKS and YYEKEE (reference sequence). Trimming took 1 base from V and 2 from J, leaving 7 bases between them. CDR3 length: 15 residues.

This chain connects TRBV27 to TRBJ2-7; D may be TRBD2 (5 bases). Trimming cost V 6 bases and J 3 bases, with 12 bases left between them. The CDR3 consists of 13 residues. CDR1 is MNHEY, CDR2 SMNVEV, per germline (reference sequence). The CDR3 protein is CASRGDPGYEQYF. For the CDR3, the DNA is TGTGCCAGCAGGGGAGACCCAGGCTACGAGCAGTACTTC.

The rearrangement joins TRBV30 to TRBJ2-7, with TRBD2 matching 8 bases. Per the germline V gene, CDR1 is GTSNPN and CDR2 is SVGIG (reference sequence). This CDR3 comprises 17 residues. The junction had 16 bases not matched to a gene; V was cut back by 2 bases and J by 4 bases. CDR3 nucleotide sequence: TGTGCCTGGAGTCCCACCCGAAGCGGGAGTGCCCGATACGAGCAGTACTTC. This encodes CAWSPTRSGSARYEQYF.

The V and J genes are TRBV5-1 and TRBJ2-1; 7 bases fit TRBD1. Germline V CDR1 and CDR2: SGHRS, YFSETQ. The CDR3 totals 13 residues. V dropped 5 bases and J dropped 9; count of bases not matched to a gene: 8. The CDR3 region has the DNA TGCGCCAGCAGTCTCAACAGGGGCACTGAGCAGTTCTTC. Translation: CASSLNRGTEQFF.

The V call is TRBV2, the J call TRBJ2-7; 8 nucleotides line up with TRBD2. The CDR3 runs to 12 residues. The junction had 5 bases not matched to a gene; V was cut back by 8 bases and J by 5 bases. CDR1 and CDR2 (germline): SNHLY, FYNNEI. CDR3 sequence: CASSSGSDEQYF. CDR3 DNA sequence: TGTGCCAGCTCAAGCGGGAGTGACGAGCAGTACTTC.

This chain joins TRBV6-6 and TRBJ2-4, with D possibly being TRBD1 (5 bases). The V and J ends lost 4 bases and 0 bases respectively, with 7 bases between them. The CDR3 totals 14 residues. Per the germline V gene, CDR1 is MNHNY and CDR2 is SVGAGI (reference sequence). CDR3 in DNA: TGTGCCAGCAGTTGGACAATAGCCAAAAACATTCAGTACTTC. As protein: CASSWTIAKNIQYF.

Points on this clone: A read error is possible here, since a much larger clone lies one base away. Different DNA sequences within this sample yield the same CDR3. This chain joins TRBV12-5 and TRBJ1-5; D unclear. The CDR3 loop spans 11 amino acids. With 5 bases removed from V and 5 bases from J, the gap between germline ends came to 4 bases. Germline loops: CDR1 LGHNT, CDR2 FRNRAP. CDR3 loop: CASGPYQPQHF. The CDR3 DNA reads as TGTGCTAGTGGTCCATATCAGCCCCAGCATTTT.

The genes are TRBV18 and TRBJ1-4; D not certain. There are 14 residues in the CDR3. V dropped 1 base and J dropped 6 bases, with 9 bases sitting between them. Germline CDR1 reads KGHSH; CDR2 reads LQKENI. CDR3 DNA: TGTGCCAGCTCACCACGAAACTTTGATGAAAAACTGTTTTTT. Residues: CASSPRNFDEKLFF.

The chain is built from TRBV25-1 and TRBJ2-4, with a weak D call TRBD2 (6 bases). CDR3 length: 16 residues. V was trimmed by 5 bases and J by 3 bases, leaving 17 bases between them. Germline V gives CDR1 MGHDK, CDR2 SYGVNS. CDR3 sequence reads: CASSNGGYGGKNIQYF. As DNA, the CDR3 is TGTGCCAGCAGTAACGGGGGTTATGGTGGCAAAAACATTCAGTACTTC.

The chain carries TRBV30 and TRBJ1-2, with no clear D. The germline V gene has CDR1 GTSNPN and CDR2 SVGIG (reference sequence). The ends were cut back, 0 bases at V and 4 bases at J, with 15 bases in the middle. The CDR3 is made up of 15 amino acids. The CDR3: CAWSVIRQASYGYTF. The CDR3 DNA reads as TGTGCCTGGAGTGTAATCCGTCAGGCCAGCTATGGCTACACCTTC.

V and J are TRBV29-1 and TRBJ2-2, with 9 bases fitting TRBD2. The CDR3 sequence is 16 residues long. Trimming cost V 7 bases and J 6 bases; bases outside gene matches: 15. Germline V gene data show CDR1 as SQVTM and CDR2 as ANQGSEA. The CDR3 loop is CSATGGQREEAGELFF. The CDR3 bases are TGCAGCGCCACCGGGGGCCAGCGGGAGGAAGCCGGGGAGCTGTTTTTT.

As DNA, the CDR3 is TGCGCCAGCAGCTCGGGGGGACAGGAGCCTGAAGCTTTCTTT. Encoded protein: CASSSGGQEPEAFF. V usage is TRBV5-1 and J usage is TRBJ1-1, with 8 bases aligning to TRBD1. The V and J ends lost 3 bases and 6 bases, in that order; junction bases with no gene match: 7. The V gene's germline CDR1 is SGHRS and CDR2 YFSETQ. The CDR3 runs 14 residues.